This TCR beta chain was profiled in a study of T cell responses to AZD1222 COVID-19 vaccine (dated by TCRdb to the early 2020s). Regarding the research as a whole: AZD1222 recipients given second doses at about 4 weeks or at about 12 weeks were pooled, since spike-specific TCR depth and breadth were not found to differ between the two schedules. Trial participants were enrolled by age into 18-55, 56-69 and 70-plus year subgroups, with roughly 160, 29 and 62 TCR-sequenced participants respectively. TCR sequencing was performed for 230 to 250 trial participants, of whom some 200 were given two doses of AZD1222 and roughly 25 were given two doses of MenACWY control vaccine. The investigation overall reported the following: Most participants were white British and females outnumbered males, and the authors suggested that clonal diversity may have been underestimated. Reportedly, close to half of the unique spike-specific TCRs recognized epitopes lying outside the regions that are mutated in the B.1.351 and B.1.1.7 variants. Conclusions about previously exposed vaccinees were limited because only 6 or 7 AZD1222 recipients were SARS-CoV-2 seropositive at baseline. After two AZD1222 doses, spike-specific TCR breadth and depth were significantly higher than at day 0 and than in MenACWY recipients. No day 14 peak-response samples were available, so repertoires were characterized only after the peak T cell response. The vaccine-associated CD4 TCRs covered the entire spike protein, and the dominant responses fell in regions 160-218 and 743-854. In the small 56-69-year group, the increase in depth fell short of significance, most likely because of low power.

A distance of 16 bases separates the germline ends of V and J, which lose 6 bases and 8 bases respectively. The germline V gene specifies SQVTM as CDR1 and ANQGSEA as CDR2. The CDR3 goes from the cysteine to the phenylalanine over 12 residues. Only the CDR3 part of the read is kept: 36 bases, read in frame from the first base. The CDR3 regions of human TCRbeta chains were analyzed by immunosequencing. The paper's processing steps were these. Repertoire TCRs were matched against a reference library of SARS-CoV-2-specific TCRs generated with the MIRA antigen-specificity platform. Breadth meant the fraction of unique TCRs that were SARS-CoV-2-associated, whereas depth meant the fraction of total T cells that were SARS-CoV-2-associated. Using the MIRA data, every spike-specific TCR was mapped to the spike region that the TCR reacted to and assigned to either a CD4 or a CD8 class. Log10-transformed breadth and depth values were compared by one-way ANOVA with Sidak's multiple comparisons tests. TCRdb mirrors the immuneACCESS table, restricted to in-frame sequences. Some clones are absent from its copies; in checked studies, under half trace to an unresolved V gene, and the reason for the others is unknown. V and J calls and clone size are copied from that table; D and trimming were computed from the DNA. This sample has 65,000 to 85,000 clones in its table, and roughly 84% of those were observed once. The ten largest account for approximately 21% of the sample.

The time point label here, explained by the study, means: baseline before first vaccination. Vaccinee samples came from UK trials COV001 and COV002, including a single-blind randomized controlled phase 2/3 trial of AZD1222 (ChAdOx1 nCoV-19) in healthy adults. For TCRbeta chain sequencing, PBMC samples from trial participants were taken at day 0 and at day 28 after the second dose. As concerns this clone: Its antigen specificity is not known. It has no much larger one-base neighbor in the sample; base qualities were not kept.

The sample in question was peripheral blood, obtained on day 0 of AZD1222 vaccination. The sequence was collected from an adult in good health. The V and J segments used are TRBV29-1 and TRBJ1-2; the D gene assignment is ambiguous. The CDR3 sequence is CSVEKSHRGYTF. The nucleotide sequence reads as follows: TGCAGCGTGGAAAAGTCCCACCGGGGCTACACCTTC. The full variable domain, with segments outside the CDR3 supplied by the reference TRBV29-1 and TRBJ1-2 proteins, appears as SAVISQKPSRDICQRGTSLTIQCQVDSQVTMMFWYRQQPGQSLTLIATANQGSEATYESGFVIDKFPISRPNLTFSTLTVSNMSPEDSSIYLCSVEKSHRGYTFGSGTRLTVV.